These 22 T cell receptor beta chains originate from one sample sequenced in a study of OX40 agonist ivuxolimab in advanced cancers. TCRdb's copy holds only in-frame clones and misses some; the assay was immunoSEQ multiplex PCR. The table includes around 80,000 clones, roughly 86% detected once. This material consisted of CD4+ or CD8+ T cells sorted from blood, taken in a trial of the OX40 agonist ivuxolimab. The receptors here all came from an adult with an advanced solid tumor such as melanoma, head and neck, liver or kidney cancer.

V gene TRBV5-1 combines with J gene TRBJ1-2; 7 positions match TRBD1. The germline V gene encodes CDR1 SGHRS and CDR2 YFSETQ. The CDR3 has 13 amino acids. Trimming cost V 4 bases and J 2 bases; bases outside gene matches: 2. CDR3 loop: CASSAGQNYGYTF. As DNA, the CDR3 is TGCGCCAGCAGCGCGGGACAGAACTATGGCTACACCTTC.

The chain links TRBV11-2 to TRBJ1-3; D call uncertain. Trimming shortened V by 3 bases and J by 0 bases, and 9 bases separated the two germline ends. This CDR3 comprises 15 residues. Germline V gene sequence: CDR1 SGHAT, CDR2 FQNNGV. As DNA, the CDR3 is TGTGCCAGCAGCTTTGGTGGGAGCTCTGGAAACACCATATATTTT. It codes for CASSFGGSSGNTIYF.

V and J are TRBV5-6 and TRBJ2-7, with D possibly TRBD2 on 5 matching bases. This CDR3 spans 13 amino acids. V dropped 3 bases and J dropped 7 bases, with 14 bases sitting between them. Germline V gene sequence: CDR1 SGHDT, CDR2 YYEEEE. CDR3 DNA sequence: TGTGCCAGCAGCTACGGACTGTTCAGGGAGCAGTACTTC. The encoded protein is CASSYGLFREQYF.

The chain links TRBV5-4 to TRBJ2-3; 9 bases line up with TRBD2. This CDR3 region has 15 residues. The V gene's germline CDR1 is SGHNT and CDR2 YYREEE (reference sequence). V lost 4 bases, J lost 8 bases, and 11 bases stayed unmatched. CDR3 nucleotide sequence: TGTGCCAGCAGCGGCACACCTAGCGGGGCAGGTACGCAGTATTTT. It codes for CASSGTPSGAGTQYF.

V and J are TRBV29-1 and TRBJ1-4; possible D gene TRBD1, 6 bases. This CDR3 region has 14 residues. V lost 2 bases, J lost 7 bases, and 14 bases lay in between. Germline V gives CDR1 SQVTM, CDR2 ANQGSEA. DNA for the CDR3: TGCAGCGTTGAACTGGGACAATCTTCTGAAAAACTGTTTTTT. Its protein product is CSVELGQSSEKLFF.

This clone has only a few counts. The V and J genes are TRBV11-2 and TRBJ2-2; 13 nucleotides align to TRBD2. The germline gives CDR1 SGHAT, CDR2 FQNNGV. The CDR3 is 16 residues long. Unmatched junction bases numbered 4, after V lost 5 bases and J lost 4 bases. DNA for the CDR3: TGTGCCAGCAGCCTGACTAGCGGGGGGATCACCGGGGAGCTGTTTTTT. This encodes CASSLTSGGITGELFF. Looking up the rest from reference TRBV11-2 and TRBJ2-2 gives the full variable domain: EAGVAQSPRYKIIEKRQSVAFWCNPISGHATLYWYQQILGQGPKLLIQFQNNGVVDDSQLPKDRFSAERLKGVDSTLKIQPAKLEDSAVYLCASSLTSGGITGELFFGEGSRLTVL.

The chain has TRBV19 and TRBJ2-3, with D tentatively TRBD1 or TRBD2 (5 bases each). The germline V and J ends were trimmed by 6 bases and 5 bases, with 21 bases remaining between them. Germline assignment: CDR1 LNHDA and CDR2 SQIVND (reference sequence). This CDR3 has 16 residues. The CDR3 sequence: CASSDPGQTSVDTQYF. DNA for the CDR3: TGTGCCAGTAGCGACCCGGGGCAAACCTCAGTAGATACGCAGTATTTT.

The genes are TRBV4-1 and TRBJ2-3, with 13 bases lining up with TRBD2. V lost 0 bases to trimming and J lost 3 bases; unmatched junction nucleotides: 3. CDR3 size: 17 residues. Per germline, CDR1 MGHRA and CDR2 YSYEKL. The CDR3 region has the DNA TGCGCCAGCAGCCAAGAGCCGACTAGCGGGAGGACAGATACGCAGTATTTT. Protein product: CASSQEPTSGRTDTQYF.

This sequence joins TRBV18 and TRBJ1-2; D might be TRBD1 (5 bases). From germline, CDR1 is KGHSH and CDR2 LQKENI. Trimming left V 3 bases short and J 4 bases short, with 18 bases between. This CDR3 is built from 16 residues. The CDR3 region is CASSPADQGSTYGYTF. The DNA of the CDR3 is TGTGCCAGCTCACCGGCGGACCAGGGCTCTACCTATGGCTACACCTTC.

The CDR3: CASSSETYEQYF. For the CDR3, the DNA is TGTGCCAGCAGCTCTGAAACCTACGAGCAGTACTTC. V gene TRBV11-2 combines with J gene TRBJ2-7; D uncertain. With 4 bases removed from V and 2 bases from J, the gap between germline ends came to 6 bases. There are 12 residues in the CDR3. Germline lookup yields CDR1 SGHAT and CDR2 FQNNGV.

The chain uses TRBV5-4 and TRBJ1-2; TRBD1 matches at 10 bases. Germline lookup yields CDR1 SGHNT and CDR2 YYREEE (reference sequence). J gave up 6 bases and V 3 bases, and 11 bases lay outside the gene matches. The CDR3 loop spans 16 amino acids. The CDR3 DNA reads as TGTGCCAGCAGCTCTGGCGGACAGGGGGTAATCCATGGCTACACCTTC. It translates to CASSSGGQGVIHGYTF.

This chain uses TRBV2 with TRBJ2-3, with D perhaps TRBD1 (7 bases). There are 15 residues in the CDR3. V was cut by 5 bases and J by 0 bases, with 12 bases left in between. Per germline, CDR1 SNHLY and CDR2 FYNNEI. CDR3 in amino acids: CASSMTGTSTDTQYF. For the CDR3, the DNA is TGTGCCAGCAGTATGACAGGGACTAGCACAGATACGCAGTATTTT.

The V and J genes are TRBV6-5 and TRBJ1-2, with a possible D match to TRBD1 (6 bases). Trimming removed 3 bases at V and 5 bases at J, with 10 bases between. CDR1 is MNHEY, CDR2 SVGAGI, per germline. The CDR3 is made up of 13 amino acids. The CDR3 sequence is CASSYGGAYGYTF. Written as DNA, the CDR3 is TGTGCCAGCAGTTATGGGGGGGCATATGGCTACACCTTC.

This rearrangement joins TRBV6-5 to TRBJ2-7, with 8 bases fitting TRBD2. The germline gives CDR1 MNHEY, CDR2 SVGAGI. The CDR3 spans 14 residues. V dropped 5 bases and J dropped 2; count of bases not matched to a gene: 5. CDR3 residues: CASSSRGGAYEQYF. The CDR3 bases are TGTGCCAGCAGTAGTCGGGGGGGGGCCTACGAGCAGTACTTC.

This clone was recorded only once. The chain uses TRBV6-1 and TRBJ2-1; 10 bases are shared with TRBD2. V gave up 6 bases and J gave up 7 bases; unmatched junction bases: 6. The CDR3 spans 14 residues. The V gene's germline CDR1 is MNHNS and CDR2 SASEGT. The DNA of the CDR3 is TGTGCCAGCAGGAATAGCGGGGGGCATAATGAGCAGTTCTTC. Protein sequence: CASRNSGGHNEQFF.

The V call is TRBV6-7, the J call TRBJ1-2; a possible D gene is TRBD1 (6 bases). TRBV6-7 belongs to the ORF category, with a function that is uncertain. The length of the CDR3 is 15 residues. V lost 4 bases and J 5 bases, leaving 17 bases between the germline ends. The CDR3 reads CASSSPLQGRYGYTF. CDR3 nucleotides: TGTGCCAGCAGTTCTCCCCTACAGGGTAGGTATGGCTACACCTTC.

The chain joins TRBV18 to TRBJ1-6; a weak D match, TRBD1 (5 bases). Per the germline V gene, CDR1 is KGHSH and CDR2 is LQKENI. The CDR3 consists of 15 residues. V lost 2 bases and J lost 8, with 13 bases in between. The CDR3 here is CASSPGHGNDSPLHF. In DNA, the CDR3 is TGTGCCAGCTCACCAGGACATGGGAATGATTCACCCCTCCACTTT.

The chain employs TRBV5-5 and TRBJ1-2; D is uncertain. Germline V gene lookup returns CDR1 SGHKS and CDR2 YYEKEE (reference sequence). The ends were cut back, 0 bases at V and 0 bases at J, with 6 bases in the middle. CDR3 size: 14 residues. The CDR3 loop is CASSLGNANYGYTF. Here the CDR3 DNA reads TGTGCCAGCAGCTTGGGGAATGCTAACTATGGCTACACCTTC.

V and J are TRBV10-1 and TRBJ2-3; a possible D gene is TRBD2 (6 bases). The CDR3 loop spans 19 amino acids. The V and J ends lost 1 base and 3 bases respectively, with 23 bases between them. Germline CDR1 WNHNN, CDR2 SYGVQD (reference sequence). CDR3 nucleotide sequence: TGCGCCAGCAGTGAGTTTCCCCCCGGCACGGGGGTTGGTACAGATACGCAGTATTTT. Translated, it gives CASSEFPPGTGVGTDTQYF.

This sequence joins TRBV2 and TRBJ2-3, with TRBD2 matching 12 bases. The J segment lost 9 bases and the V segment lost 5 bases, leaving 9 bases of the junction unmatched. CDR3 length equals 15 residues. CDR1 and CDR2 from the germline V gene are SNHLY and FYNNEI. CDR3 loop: CASSPRLAGDGTQYF. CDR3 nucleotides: TGTGCCAGCAGTCCGAGACTAGCGGGGGATGGGACGCAGTATTTT. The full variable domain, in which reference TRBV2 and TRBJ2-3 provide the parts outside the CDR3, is EPEVTQTPSHQVTQMGQEVILRCVPISNHLYFYWYRQILGQKVEFLVSFYNNEISEKSEIFDDQFSVERPDGSNFTLKIRSTKLEDSAMYFCASSPRLAGDGTQYFGPGTRLTVL.

Here the CDR3 DNA reads TGCGCCAGCAGCCCCACAGGGGGCAATGAGCAGTTCTTC. Its translation is CASSPTGGNEQFF. V gene TRBV5-1 combines with J gene TRBJ2-1; 8 nucleotides line up with TRBD1. V dropped 4 bases and J dropped 6; count of bases not matched to a gene: 3. The CDR3 runs to 13 residues. Germline values: CDR1 SGHRS, CDR2 YFSETQ.

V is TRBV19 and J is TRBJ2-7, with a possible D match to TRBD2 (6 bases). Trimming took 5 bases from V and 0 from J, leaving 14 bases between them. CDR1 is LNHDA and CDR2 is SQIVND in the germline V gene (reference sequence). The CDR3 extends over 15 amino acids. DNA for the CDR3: TGTGCCAGTAGTTCCCCGGGGCGGGGCTCCTACGAGCAGTACTTC. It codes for CASSSPGRGSYEQYF.